This T cell receptor beta chain came from a study of cytomegalovirus exposure and HLA in healthy donors. Per the germline V gene, CDR1 is LGHNA and CDR2 is YNFKEQ. V lost 0 bases, J lost 5 bases, and 16 bases lay in between. The CDR3 runs to 16 residues. Data came from immunoSEQ multiplex PCR; TCRdb stores just in-frame clones and leaves some out. The table has tens of thousands of clones, almost 95% seen once. Sequencing used PBMCs. The source is a man between 18 and 35 years old in good health and CMV-seronegative. V and J are TRBV4-2 and TRBJ1-2, with TRBD1 as a possible D gene (5 bases). The CDR3 region has the DNA TGTGCCAGCAGCCAAGAGGATAGGACAACTTTTTATGGCTACACCTTC. It specifies CASSQEDRTTFYGYTF.